The present TCR beta chain was sequenced within a study of control samples from healthy donors and cancer patients. Some clones are missing from TCRdb's copy, which holds only in-frame ones; the method was immunoSEQ multiplex PCR. The profile shows 90,000 or so clones, 85% to 90% of them singletons. The CDR3 covers 14 residues. Germline V CDR1 and CDR2: KGHSH, LQKENI. V lost 3 bases to trimming and J lost 5 bases, with 12 bases between them. The chain combines TRBV18 with TRBJ2-3; no reliable D call. Material: PBMCs. The TCR originated in a woman between 50 and 59 years old with colorectal cancer. CDR3 loop: CASSPVTGEDTQYF. The CDR3 DNA reads TGTGCCAGCTCACCGGTAACGGGCGAAGATACGCAGTATTTT.